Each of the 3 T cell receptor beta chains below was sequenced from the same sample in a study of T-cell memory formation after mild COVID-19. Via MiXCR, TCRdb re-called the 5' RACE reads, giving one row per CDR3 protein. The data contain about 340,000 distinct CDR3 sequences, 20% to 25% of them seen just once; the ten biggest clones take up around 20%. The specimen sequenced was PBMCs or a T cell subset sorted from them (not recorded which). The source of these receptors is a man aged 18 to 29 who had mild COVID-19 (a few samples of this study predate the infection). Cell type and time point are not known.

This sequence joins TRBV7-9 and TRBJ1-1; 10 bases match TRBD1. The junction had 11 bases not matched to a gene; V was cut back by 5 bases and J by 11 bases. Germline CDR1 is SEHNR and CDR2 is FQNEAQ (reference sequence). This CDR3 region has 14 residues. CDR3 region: CASSRPGQGIRAFF. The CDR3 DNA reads TGTGCCAGCAGCCGACCGGGACAGGGGATTAGGGCTTTCTTT.

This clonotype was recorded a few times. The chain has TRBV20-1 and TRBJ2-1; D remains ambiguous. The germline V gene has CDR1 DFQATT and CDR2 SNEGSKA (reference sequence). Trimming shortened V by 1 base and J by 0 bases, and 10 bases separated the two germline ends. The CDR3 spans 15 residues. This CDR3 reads CSARARRSSYNEQFF. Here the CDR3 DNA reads TGCAGTGCTAGAGCCCGTCGGAGCTCCTACAATGAGCAGTTCTTC.

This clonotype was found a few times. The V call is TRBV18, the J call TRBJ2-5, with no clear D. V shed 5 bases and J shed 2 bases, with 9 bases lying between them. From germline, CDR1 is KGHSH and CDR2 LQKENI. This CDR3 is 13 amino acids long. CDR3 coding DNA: TGTGCCAGCTCAATTCAAATGCAAGAGACCCAGTACTTC. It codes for CASSIQMQETQYF. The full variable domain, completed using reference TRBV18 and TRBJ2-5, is NAGVMQNPRHLVRRRGQEARLRCSPMKGHSHVYWYRQLPEEGLKFMVYLQKENIIDESGMPKERFSAEFPKEGPSILRIQQVVRGDSAAYFCASSIQMQETQYFGPGTRLLVL.